These 28 T cell receptor beta chains were sequenced from one sample in a study of cytomegalovirus exposure and HLA in healthy donors. PCR used 60 Vbeta primers and 13 Jbeta primers. The method was immunoSEQ multiplex PCR; TCRdb's version includes in-frame clones alone and lacks a portion of them. The table records some 87,000 clones, around 77% of them present only once. Sequencing was done on a sample of PBMCs. The receptors derive from a woman aged 40 to 50 in good health and CMV-seropositive.

The rearrangement uses TRBV30 and TRBJ2-5; a possible D gene is TRBD1 (5 bases). V shed 0 bases and J shed 3 bases, with 8 bases lying between them. CDR1 and CDR2 from the germline V gene are GTSNPN and SVGIG (reference sequence). The CDR3 consists of 13 residues. The CDR3 is CAWSVDSKETQYF. CDR3 coding DNA: TGTGCCTGGAGTGTTGACAGTAAAGAGACCCAGTACTTC.

The V call is TRBV7-9, the J call TRBJ1-4; D is possibly TRBD1 (5 bases). There are 15 residues in the CDR3. V was cut by 3 bases and J by 5 bases, with 13 bases left in between. From germline, CDR1 is SEHNR and CDR2 FQNEAQ (reference sequence). This CDR3 is CASSFLGEANEKLFF. CDR3 nucleotides: TGTGCCAGCAGCTTTCTGGGGGAGGCAAATGAAAAACTGTTTTTT.

The chain combines TRBV27 with TRBJ2-5; possibly TRBD2 for D (7 bases). This CDR3 comprises 14 residues. V lost 5 bases to trimming and J lost 6 bases, with 16 bases between them. From germline, CDR1 is MNHEY and CDR2 SMNVEV (reference sequence). The CDR3 nucleotides read TGTGCCAGCAGTCCATGGGGGCGGGAGAAGACCCAGTACTTC. The encoded protein is CASSPWGREKTQYF.

This clone was counted a single time. This chain connects TRBV28 to TRBJ2-3; 7 bases are a match to TRBD1. J gave up 1 base and V 4 bases, and 5 bases lay outside the gene matches. CDR1 is MDHEN, CDR2 SYDVKM, per germline. The CDR3 is made up of 15 amino acids. CDR3 residues: CASSSTGKGTDTQYF. The CDR3 region has the DNA TGTGCCAGCAGTTCGACAGGGAAGGGCACAGATACGCAGTATTTT.

V usage is TRBV7-9 and J usage is TRBJ2-7; D possibly corresponds to TRBD2 (6 bases). The CDR3 is made up of 14 amino acids. The V and J ends lost 3 bases and 4 bases respectively, with 13 bases between them. CDR1 and CDR2 from the germline V gene are SEHNR and FQNEAQ (reference sequence). CDR3 protein: CASSFSGDSYEQYF. Here the CDR3 DNA reads TGTGCCAGCAGCTTTAGCGGAGACTCATACGAGCAGTACTTC.

The J gene is TRBJ1-1, the V gene TRBV21-1; the D call in the table, TRBD1, was not verified against the DNA. TRBV21-1 counts as a pseudogene. This CDR3 region has 10 residues. The CDR3 here is CAWGTAEAFF. The CDR3 nucleotides are TGTGCCTGGGGGACAGCCGAAGCTTTCTTT.

This chain links TRBV5-1 with TRBJ2-2; TRBD1 aligns across 8 bases. CDR3 length equals 21 residues. The junction had 22 bases not matched to a gene; V was cut back by 4 bases and J by 2 bases. Germline V CDR1 and CDR2: SGHRS, YFSETQ. The CDR3 protein is CASSHAGQAGERLQNTGELFF. As DNA, the CDR3 is TGCGCCAGCAGCCACGCGGGACAGGCCGGAGAGCGGCTCCAAAACACCGGGGAGCTGTTTTTT.

The chain carries TRBV7-6 and TRBJ2-7, with 9 bases matching TRBD1. Per the germline V gene, CDR1 is SGHVS and CDR2 is FNYEAQ. CDR3 length equals 14 residues. Trimming took 9 bases from V and 1 from J; bases not matched to a gene: 7. The CDR3 loop is CASRKDRGSYEQYF. CDR3 nucleotides: TGTGCCAGTAGAAAGGACAGGGGATCCTACGAGCAGTACTTC.

This clone was observed a handful of times. The chain is built from TRBV14 and TRBJ1-4, with TRBD1 identical over 8 bases. This CDR3 spans 16 amino acids. Germline-derived CDR1 and CDR2 are SGHDN and FVKESK. V lost 4 bases, J lost 5 bases, and 9 bases stayed unmatched. The DNA for the CDR3 is TGTGCCAGCAGCCCTCTCACCTGGACAGGGAATGAAAAACTGTTTTTT. Encoded protein: CASSPLTWTGNEKLFF.

This clone was seen a few times. This chain links TRBV18 with TRBJ2-3; perhaps TRBD2 as D (5 bases). V was shortened by 0 bases and J by 0 bases, with 10 bases between the two germline ends. This CDR3 has 16 amino acids. From germline, CDR1 is KGHSH and CDR2 LQKENI. CDR3 in DNA: TGTGCCAGCTCACCACCGGCCCTAGCTAGCACAGATACGCAGTATTTT. This gives the protein CASSPPALASTDTQYF.

CDR3 amino acids: CASSVAGITGLNYGYTF. Here the CDR3 DNA reads TGTGCCAGCAGCGTAGCAGGGATTACAGGACTAAACTATGGCTACACCTTC. The rearrangement joins TRBV9 to TRBJ1-2; weak D call: TRBD1 (5 bases). This CDR3 region has 17 residues. V was clipped by 0 bases and J by 2 bases, with 17 bases between them. Germline values: CDR1 SGDLS, CDR2 YYNGEE.

J is TRBJ1-2 and V is TRBV15; perhaps TRBD1 as D (6 bases). Between the trimmed V and J ends, which lost 4 bases and 3 bases, there was a span of 12 bases. Germline assignment: CDR1 LNHNV and CDR2 YYDKDF (reference sequence). The length of the CDR3 is 14 residues. CDR3 bases: TGTGCCACCAGCACGGGGGGCTCCCACTATGGCTACACCTTC. Its protein product is CATSTGGSHYGYTF. The full variable domain, in which reference TRBV15 and TRBJ1-2 provide the parts outside the CDR3, is DAMVIQNPRYQVTQFGKPVTLSCSQTLNHNVMYWYQQKSSQAPKLLFHYYDKDFNNEADTPDNFQSRRPNTSFCFLDIRSPGLGDTAMYLCATSTGGSHYGYTFGSGTRLTVV.

The J gene is TRBJ1-1, the V gene TRBV20-1; D possibly corresponds to TRBD1 (5 bases). The CDR3 is 11 amino acids. Germline V gene sequence: CDR1 DFQATT, CDR2 SNEGSKA (reference sequence). The CDR3 region has the DNA TGCAGCGTTACAGGGAACACTGAAGCTTTCTTT. Translating it yields CSVTGNTEAFF.

The V and J genes are TRBV6-5 and TRBJ2-5, with 7 bases identical to TRBD1. The V gene's germline CDR1 is MNHEY and CDR2 SVGAGI. CDR3 length: 14 residues. J gave up 5 bases and V 2 bases, and 5 bases lay outside the gene matches. In DNA, the CDR3 is TGTGCCAGCAGTTACAGGGGGCGTGGGGAGACCCAGTACTTC. It codes for CASSYRGRGETQYF.

The genes are TRBV5-1 and TRBJ2-3; TRBD1 might be the D (5 bases). The ends were cut back, 4 bases at V and 4 bases at J, with 16 bases in the middle. Germline CDR1 reads SGHRS; CDR2 reads YFSETQ. This CDR3 region has 15 residues. The CDR3 DNA reads TGCGCCAGCAGCACATCGGCCCTAGGGGCAGATACGCAGTATTTT. Translated, it gives CASSTSALGADTQYF.

The rearrangement uses TRBV6-1 and TRBJ1-5; no firm D call. The CDR3 is 14 residues long. CDR1 is MNHNS and CDR2 is SASEGT in the germline V gene. V shed 6 bases and J shed 6 bases, with 15 bases lying between them. The CDR3, as DNA: TGTGCCAGCAGCCTAGCTGGGGTGGGTCAGCCCCAGCATTTT. It encodes CASSLAGVGQPQHF.

The chain has TRBV21-1 and TRBJ2-5; the D call in the table, TRBD1, was not verified against the DNA. TRBV21-1 is an annotated pseudogene. CDR3 length equals 15 residues. The CDR3 sequence: CASSKGQQGAETQYF. DNA of the CDR3: TGTGCCAGCAGCAAAGGTCAACAGGGGGCAGAGACCCAGTACTTC.

The chain recombines TRBV29-1 with TRBJ2-7; TRBD1 matches at 7 bases. V dropped 0 bases and J dropped 4; count of bases not matched to a gene: 9. The CDR3 loop spans 15 amino acids. In germline, CDR1 is SQVTM, CDR2 ANQGSEA. The CDR3 nucleotides are TGCAGCGTTGAAGAGGGAGACAGGGAAACATACGAGCAGTACTTC. Translating it yields CSVEEGDRETYEQYF.

V and J are TRBV5-5 and TRBJ1-1; 7 bases fit TRBD1. CDR3 length equals 12 residues. V lost 2 bases, J lost 8 bases, and 3 bases stayed unmatched. Germline-derived CDR1 and CDR2 are SGHKS and YYEKEE (reference sequence). CDR3 DNA: TGTGCCAGCAGCTTTGGGACAGCGGAAGCTTTCTTT. It encodes CASSFGTAEAFF.

J is TRBJ2-7 and V is TRBV28, with TRBD2 as a possible D gene (5 bases). The CDR3 is 15 residues long. V lost 3 bases and J 3 bases, leaving 15 bases between the germline ends. Per the germline V gene, CDR1 is MDHEN and CDR2 is SYDVKM. This CDR3 reads CASSLRPDGSYEQYF. CDR3 nucleotides: TGTGCCAGCAGTTTGAGACCCGATGGGAGCTACGAGCAGTACTTC.

The rearrangement uses TRBV5-1 and TRBJ2-7; 9 nucleotides match TRBD2. Germline V gene sequence: CDR1 SGHRS, CDR2 YFSETQ. The CDR3 spans 15 residues. Losses at the gene ends were 5 bases for V and 3 bases for J; bases not matched to a gene: 9. CDR3 protein: CASRILAGEVYEQYF. The CDR3 nucleotides are TGCGCCAGCAGAATATTAGCGGGAGAGGTCTACGAGCAGTACTTC. The variable domain in full, completed from reference TRBV5-1 and TRBJ2-7, reads KAGVTQTPRYLIKTRGQQVTLSCSPISGHRSVSWYQQTPGQGLQFLFEYFSETQRNKGNFPGRFSGRQFSNSRSEMNVSTLELGDSALYLCASRILAGEVYEQYFGPGTRLTVT.

The chain uses TRBV9 and TRBJ2-2; 10 bases line up with TRBD1. This CDR3 has 15 residues. V dropped 5 bases and J dropped 6; count of bases not matched to a gene: 7. The germline V gene has CDR1 SGDLS and CDR2 YYNGEE. DNA for the CDR3: TGTGCCAGCAGGGGCCGGGACAGGGGAGCCGGGGAGCTGTTTTTT. This gives the protein CASRGRDRGAGELFF. The full variable domain, its missing parts supplied by reference TRBV9 and TRBJ2-2, is DSGVTQTPKHLITATGQRVTLRCSPRSGDLSVYWYQQSLDQGLQFLIQYYNGEERAKGNILERFSAQQFPDLHSELNLSSLELGDSALYFCASRGRDRGAGELFFGEGSRLTVL.

The gene calls are TRBV4-1 and TRBJ1-3; D may be TRBD1 (5 bases). V lost 1 base and J 3 bases, leaving 13 bases between the germline ends. Germline assignment: CDR1 MGHRA and CDR2 YSYEKL. CDR3 length: 16 amino acids. CDR3 in amino acids: CASSQGFQGRGNTIYF. The CDR3 region has the DNA TGCGCCAGCAGCCAAGGTTTCCAGGGCCGTGGAAACACCATATATTTT.

This sequence joins TRBV19 and TRBJ2-2; D is perhaps TRBD2 (6 bases). The CDR3 runs 15 residues. Germline V CDR1 and CDR2: LNHDA, SQIVND (reference sequence). Trimming removed 7 bases from V and 7 bases from J, with 19 bases in between. The CDR3 protein is CASTTDGTVGGELFF. For the CDR3, the DNA is TGTGCCAGTACCACCGACGGGACTGTGGGCGGGGAGCTGTTTTTT.

The chain combines TRBV6-5 with TRBJ1-6, with D hard to call. V was cut by 7 bases and J by 9 bases, with 13 bases left in between. This CDR3 has 13 amino acids. CDR1 and CDR2 from the germline V gene are MNHEY and SVGAGI. CDR3 in amino acids: CASKTGAGSPLHF. The CDR3 nucleotides are TGTGCCAGCAAAACCGGTGCAGGTTCACCCCTCCACTTT.

V gene TRBV29-1 combines with J gene TRBJ1-1; D unresolved. The CDR3 length is 14 residues. The ends were cut back, 4 bases at V and 3 bases at J, with 15 bases in the middle. CDR1 and CDR2 (germline): SQVTM, ANQGSEA. The CDR3 spells CSVGGTLGHTEAFF. The DNA for the CDR3 is TGCAGCGTTGGAGGTACCTTAGGTCACACTGAAGCTTTCTTT.

The chain uses TRBV19 and TRBJ2-2; 11 bases match TRBD2. The CDR3 contains 16 residues. The V gene end was trimmed by 5 bases and the J gene end by 6 bases; junction bases not matched to a gene: 8. Per the germline V gene, CDR1 is LNHDA and CDR2 is SQIVND (reference sequence). CDR3 sequence: CASSSLAGGRAGELFF. In DNA, the CDR3 is TGTGCCAGTAGTTCCCTAGCGGGGGGTCGTGCCGGGGAGCTGTTTTTT.

V is TRBV2 and J is TRBJ1-6; the D gene is possibly TRBD1 (5 bases). CDR1 is SNHLY, CDR2 FYNNEI, per germline. This CDR3 has 14 amino acids. V lost 1 base and J 9 bases, leaving 10 bases between the germline ends. CDR3 sequence (DNA): TGTGCCAGCAGTGAAGGGCCTAGGGGTTCACCCCTCCACTTT. It codes for CASSEGPRGSPLHF. The whole variable domain, remainder taken from reference TRBV2 and TRBJ1-6, is EPEVTQTPSHQVTQMGQEVILRCVPISNHLYFYWYRQILGQKVEFLVSFYNNEISEKSEIFDDQFSVERPDGSNFTLKIRSTKLEDSAMYFCASSEGPRGSPLHFGNGTRLTVT.